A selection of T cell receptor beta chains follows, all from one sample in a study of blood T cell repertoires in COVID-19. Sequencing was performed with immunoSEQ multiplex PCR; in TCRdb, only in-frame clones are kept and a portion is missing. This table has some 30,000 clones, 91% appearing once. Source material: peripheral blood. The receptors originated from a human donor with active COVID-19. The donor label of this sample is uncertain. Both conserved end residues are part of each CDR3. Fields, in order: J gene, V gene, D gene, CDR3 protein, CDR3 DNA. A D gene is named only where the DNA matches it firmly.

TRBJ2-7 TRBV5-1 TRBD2 CASSPAGGKTYEQYF TGCGCCAGCAGCCCCGCGGGGGGAAAGACCTACGAGCAGTACTTC
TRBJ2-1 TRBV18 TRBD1 CASSVLMGDRVYGHNEQFF TGTGCCAGCTCAGTACTTATGGGGGACAGGGTTTATGGCCACAATGAGCAGTTCTTC
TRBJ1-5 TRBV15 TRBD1 CATSRDQGGLGQPQHF TGTGCCACCAGCAGAGATCAGGGGGGACTGGGTCAGCCCCAGCATTTT
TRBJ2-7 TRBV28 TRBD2 CASSLAGVYEQYF TGTGCCAGCAGTTTAGCGGGAGTCTACGAGCAGTACTTC
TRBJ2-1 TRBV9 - CASSVVQTPYNEQFF TGTGCCAGCAGCGTAGTACAAACACCCTACAATGAGCAGTTCTTC
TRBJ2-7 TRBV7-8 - CASSIDSRTLSEQYF TGTGCCAGCAGTATAGACAGCCGAACTTTGAGCGAGCAGTACTTC
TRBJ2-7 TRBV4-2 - CASSPWAAYEQYF TGTGCCAGCAGCCCCTGGGCCGCCTACGAGCAGTACTTC
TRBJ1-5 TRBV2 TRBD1 CASSGDRVNQPQHF TGTGCCAGCAGTGGGGACAGGGTTAATCAGCCCCAGCATTTT
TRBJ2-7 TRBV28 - CASSSQSVGGSYEQYF TGTGCCAGCAGTTCCCAGTCGGTGGGGGGATCCTACGAGCAGTACTTC
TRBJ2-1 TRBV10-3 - CAIQARTGYNEQFF TGTGCCATCCAGGCCCGGACTGGGTACAATGAGCAGTTCTTC
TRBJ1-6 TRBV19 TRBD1 CASSPSGQTSPLHF TGTGCCAGTAGTCCCTCGGGACAGACTTCACCCCTCCACTTT
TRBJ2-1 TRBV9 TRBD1 CASSVGRGQGANEQFF TGTGCCAGCAGCGTAGGTAGGGGACAGGGGGCAAATGAGCAGTTCTTC
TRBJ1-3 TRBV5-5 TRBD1 CASDPKTGAGNTIYF TGTGCCAGCGATCCTAAGACAGGGGCTGGAAACACCATATATTTT
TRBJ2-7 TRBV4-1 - CASSQVLTEYEQYF TGCGCCAGCAGCCAAGTTTTGACAGAATACGAGCAGTACTTC
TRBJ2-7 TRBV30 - CAWSRGTYEQYF TGTGCCTGGAGTAGGGGGACCTACGAGCAGTACTTC
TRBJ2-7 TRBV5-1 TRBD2 CASSKTSGLPLYEQYF TGCGCCAGCAGCAAGACTAGCGGGCTGCCTCTCTACGAGCAGTACTTC
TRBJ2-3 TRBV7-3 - CASSLTQADTQYF TGTGCCAGCAGCTTAACCCAGGCTGATACGCAGTATTTT
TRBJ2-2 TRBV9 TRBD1 CASSERTGTTGELFF TGTGCCAGCAGCGAGCGGACAGGGACCACCGGGGAGCTGTTTTTT
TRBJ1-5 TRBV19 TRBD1 CASSKGGGQPQHF TGTGCCAGTAGTAAAGGGGGCGGGCAGCCCCAGCATTTT
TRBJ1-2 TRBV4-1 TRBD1 CASSPNIGQGENTF TGCGCCAGCAGCCCGAACATAGGACAGGGTGAGAACACCTTC
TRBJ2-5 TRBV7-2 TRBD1 CASSPRTGTGEKTQYF TGTGCCAGCAGCCCACGGACAGGGACGGGAGAGAAGACCCAGTACTTC
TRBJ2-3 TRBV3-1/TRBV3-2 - CASSPRTGWYTQYF TGTGCCAGCAGCCCCCGGACTGGGTGGTATACGCAGTATTTT
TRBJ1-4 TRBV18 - CASSPRSILRVNEKLFF TGTGCCAGCTCACCACGTTCCATCCTCAGGGTAAATGAAAAACTGTTTTTT
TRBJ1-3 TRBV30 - CAWSDLRGGRNTIYF TGTGCCTGGAGCGACCTTAGGGGAGGGAGAAACACCATATATTTT
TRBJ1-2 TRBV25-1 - CAAVSNYGYTF TGTGCAGCCGTCTCGAACTATGGCTACACCTTC
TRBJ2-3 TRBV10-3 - CAISESTGRSTDTQYF TGTGCCATCAGTGAGTCTACGGGGAGAAGCACAGATACGCAGTATTTT
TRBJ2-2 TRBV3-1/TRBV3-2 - CASSPLEPNQTGELFF TGTGCCAGCAGCCCCCTGGAGCCGAACCAGACCGGGGAGCTGTTTTTT
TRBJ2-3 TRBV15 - CATSREGGASDTQYF TGTGCCACCAGCAGAGAAGGGGGGGCCTCAGATACGCAGTATTTT
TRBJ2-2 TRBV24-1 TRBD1 CATRETGRDTGELFF TGTGCCACCCGCGAGACAGGGAGAGACACCGGGGAGCTGTTTTTT
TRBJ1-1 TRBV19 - CASSPLRGAGTEAFF TGTGCCAGTAGTCCCCTTCGGGGGGCAGGTACTGAAGCTTTCTTT
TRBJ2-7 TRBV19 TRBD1 CASSISLGQGAPDEQYF TGTGCCAGTAGTATTTCCTTGGGACAGGGGGCGCCGGACGAGCAGTACTTC